These T cell receptor beta chains were read from a single sample in a study of T cells in Graves' hyperthyroidism and ophthalmopathy. TCRdb itself ran the multiplex PCR reads through MiXCR, one entry per CDR3 protein. Among roughly 500,000 distinct CDR3 sequences listed, about 43% were seen once. The material sequenced was peripheral blood or thyroid tissue (not recorded which). These receptors were obtained from an adult woman with Graves' disease, either hyperthyroidism or ophthalmopathy (not recorded which). The conserved cysteine and the conserved F or W are not part of the CDR3 here. Each record gives: J gene, V gene, CDR3 protein.

>TRBJ2-7|TRBV10-2
ASSETPPFEQY
>TRBJ2-5|TRBV10-3
ASETSTQETQY
>TRBJ2-7|TRBV20-1
SVSGGHTYEQY
>TRBJ1-1|TRBV10-3
AISEQGTGSEAF
>TRBJ1-1|TRBV12-3/TRBV12-4
ASSEGAMNTEAF
>TRBJ2-7|TRBV20-1
SARASGGGKREQY
>TRBJ1-3|TRBV7-2
ASSLALGRENTIY
>TRBJ2-7|TRBV7-6
ASSLARAGVYEQY
>TRBJ1-6|TRBV10-3
AISDDSPIGRNSPLH
>TRBJ1-5|TRBV7-2
ASSPPVTGVETQH
>TRBJ1-3|TRBV14
ASSPWTGNTIY
>TRBJ1-4|TRBV15
ATSPGPSRKLF
>TRBJ2-2|TRBV2
ASSWGSGELF
>TRBJ1-4|TRBV11-3
ASSSAATNEKLF
>TRBJ2-7|TRBV29-1
SVERWGSYEQY
>TRBJ2-7|TRBV28
ASSLGQEYEQY
>TRBJ2-5|TRBV28
ASNRGLAGAWETQY
>TRBJ2-2|TRBV12-5
ASGPGAGRPGELF
>TRBJ1-6|TRBV15
ATSSVSQGSPLH
>TRBJ1-1|TRBV28
ASSEALGTEAF
>TRBJ2-5|TRBV27
ASSSLAGEETQY
>TRBJ1-2|TRBV7-2
ASSQELGANYGYT
>TRBJ2-2|TRBV28
ASSFYYTGELF
>TRBJ1-2|TRBV24-1
ATSDRDRDRGYGYT
>TRBJ1-1|TRBV28
ATWGGQGISEAF
>TRBJ1-5|TRBV12-3/TRBV12-4
ASSGTGGAQPQH
>TRBJ1-3|TRBV5-1
ASSPNTGNTIY
>TRBJ2-2|TRBV7-9
ASSQEGGGEPGELF
>TRBJ1-6|TRBV12-3/TRBV12-4
ASSSGRMGKNSPLH
>TRBJ2-5|TRBV2
ASSGRDGSYQETQY
>TRBJ1-2|TRBV29-1
SAQGTGQGDGYT
>TRBJ2-7|TRBV6-5
ASSPGGTEQY
>TRBJ1-3|TRBV25-1
ASVRTGYGGNTIY
>TRBJ1-2|TRBV12-3/TRBV12-4
ASRQRGLTYGYT
>TRBJ2-7|TRBV15
ATSRGLEASYEQY
>TRBJ1-6|TRBV20-1
SARHPGKGEVSPLH
>TRBJ1-2|TRBV7-3
ASSLTRRRGYT
>TRBJ1-5|TRBV10-3
AISEEVWGSNQPQH
>TRBJ1-1|TRBV7-2
ASSFHSGQTSPETF
>TRBJ1-2|TRBV20-1
SARGSNGYT
>TRBJ1-5|TRBV7-9
ASSLGQGVGNQPQH
>TRBJ1-1|TRBV19
ASSKAGGWTEAF
>TRBJ2-7|TRBV7-2
ASSLAGAGGYEQY
>TRBJ2-5|TRBV5-1
ASSLGQNKETQY